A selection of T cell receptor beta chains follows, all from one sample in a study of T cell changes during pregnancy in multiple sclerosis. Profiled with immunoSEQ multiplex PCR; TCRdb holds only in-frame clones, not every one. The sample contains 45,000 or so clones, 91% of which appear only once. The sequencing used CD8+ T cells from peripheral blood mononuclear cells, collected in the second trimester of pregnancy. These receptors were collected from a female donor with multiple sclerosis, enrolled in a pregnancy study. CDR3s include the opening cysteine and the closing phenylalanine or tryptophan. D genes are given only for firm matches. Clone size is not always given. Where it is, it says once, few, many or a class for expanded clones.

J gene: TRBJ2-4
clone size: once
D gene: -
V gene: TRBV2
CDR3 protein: CASSPRGARAKNIQYF
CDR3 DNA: TGTGCCAGCAGCCCCAGGGGGGCGCGGGCCAAAAACATTCAGTACTTC

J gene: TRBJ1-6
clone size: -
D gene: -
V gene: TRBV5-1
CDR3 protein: CASSSSGGNQPLHF
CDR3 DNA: TGCGCCAGCAGCTCCTCGGGAGGGAACCAACCCCTCCACTTT

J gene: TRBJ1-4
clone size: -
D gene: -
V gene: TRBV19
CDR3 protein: CASTYLGFGGEKLFF
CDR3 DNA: TGTGCCAGTACTTACTTGGGGTTTGGAGGTGAAAAACTGTTTTTT

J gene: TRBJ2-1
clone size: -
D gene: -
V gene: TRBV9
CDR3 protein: CASSGPTGYNEQFF
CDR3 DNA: TGTGCCAGCAGCGGACCGACAGGTTACAATGAGCAGTTCTTC

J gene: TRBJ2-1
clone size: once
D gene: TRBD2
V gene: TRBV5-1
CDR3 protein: CASTPGTSVYNEQFF
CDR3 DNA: TGCGCCAGCACTCCCGGGACTAGCGTTTACAATGAGCAGTTCTTC

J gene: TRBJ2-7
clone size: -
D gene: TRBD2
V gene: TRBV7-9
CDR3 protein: CASSLPTSAEQYF
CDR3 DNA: TGTGCCAGCAGCTTACCAACTAGCGCCGAGCAGTACTTC

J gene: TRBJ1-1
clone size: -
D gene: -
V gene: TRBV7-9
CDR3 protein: CASSPSLRNTEAFF
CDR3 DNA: TGTGCCAGCAGCCCCTCTTTGAGGAACACTGAAGCTTTCTTT

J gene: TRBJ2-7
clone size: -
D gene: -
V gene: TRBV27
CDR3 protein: CASSPSQVPYEQYF
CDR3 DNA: TGTGCCAGCAGTCCCTCACAGGTTCCGTACGAGCAGTACTTC

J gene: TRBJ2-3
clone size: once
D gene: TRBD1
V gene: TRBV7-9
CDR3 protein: CASSLESWRQGSDTQYF
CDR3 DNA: TGTGCCAGCAGCTTAGAGAGTTGGAGACAGGGGTCAGATACGCAGTATTTT

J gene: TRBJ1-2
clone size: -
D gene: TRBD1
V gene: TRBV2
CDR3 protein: CASAWDRGTDNYGYTF
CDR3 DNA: TGTGCCAGCGCCTGGGACAGGGGGACGGACAACTATGGCTACACCTTC

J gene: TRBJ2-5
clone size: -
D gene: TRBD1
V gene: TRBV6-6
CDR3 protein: CASSYHSTGVMETQYF
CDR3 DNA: TGTGCCAGCAGTTACCATTCGACAGGGGTAATGGAGACCCAGTACTTC

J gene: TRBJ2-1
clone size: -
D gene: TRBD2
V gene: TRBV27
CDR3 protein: CATTGGLAGGHEQFF
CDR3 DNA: TGTGCCACCACCGGGGGACTAGCGGGGGGGCACGAGCAGTTCTTC

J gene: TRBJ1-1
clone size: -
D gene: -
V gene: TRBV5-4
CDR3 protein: CASSLGGLAFF
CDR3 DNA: TGTGCCAGCAGCTTGGGGGGGCTAGCTTTCTTT